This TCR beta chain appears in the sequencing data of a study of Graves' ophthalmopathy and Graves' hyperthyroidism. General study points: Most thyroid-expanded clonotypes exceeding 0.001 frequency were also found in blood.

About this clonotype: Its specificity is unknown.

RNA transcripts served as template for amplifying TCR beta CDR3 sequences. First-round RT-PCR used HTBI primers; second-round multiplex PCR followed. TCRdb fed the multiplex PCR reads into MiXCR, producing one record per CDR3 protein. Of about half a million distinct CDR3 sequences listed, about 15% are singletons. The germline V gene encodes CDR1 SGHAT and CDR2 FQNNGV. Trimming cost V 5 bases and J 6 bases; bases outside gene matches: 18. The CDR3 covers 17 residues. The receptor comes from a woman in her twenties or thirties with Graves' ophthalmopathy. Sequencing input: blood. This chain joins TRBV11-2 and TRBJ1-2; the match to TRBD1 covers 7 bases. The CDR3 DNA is TGTGCCAGCAGCAAAGGGGACAGAAGGGCCCCCTTGGATGGCTACACCTTC. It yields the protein CASSKGDRRAPLDGYTF.